This TCR beta chain came from a study of persistence of HIV-infected CD4 T cells. Only a few counts were recorded for this clone. No antigen is known for it. The libraries were made with immunoSEQ version 4 in survey mode. The table came from immunoSEQ multiplex PCR; TCRdb's copy has only in-frame clones and leaves some out. The data show tens of thousands of clones, with 65% to 75% seen just once and over 1.5% held by the top ten. Overlapping HIV-1 Gag 15-mer peptides at approximately 0.91 ug per peptide per mL were used. CD40L-negative CD69-negative CD45RO-high memory CD4+ T cells were sorted as populations depleted of antigen-responding cells. Donors had CD4+ T cell counts above 400 cells/uL and were CMV-seropositive. V shed 2 bases, J shed 5 bases, and the junction held 13 bases outside the gene matches. Germline lookup yields CDR1 LGHNA and CDR2 YNFKEQ. The length of the CDR3 is 18 residues.

This TCR derives from an adult man with HIV who was CMV-seropositive. The starting material was CD4+ T cells sorted from PBMCs after roughly 18-hour stimulation, obtained from a patient who received antiretroviral therapy. The chain links TRBV4-2 to TRBJ2-5; 11 nucleotides match TRBD2. CDR3 in amino acids: CASSQRGASGGLVETQYF. DNA for the CDR3: TGTGCCAGCAGCCAACGGGGGGCTAGCGGGGGGCTGGTGGAGACCCAGTACTTC.